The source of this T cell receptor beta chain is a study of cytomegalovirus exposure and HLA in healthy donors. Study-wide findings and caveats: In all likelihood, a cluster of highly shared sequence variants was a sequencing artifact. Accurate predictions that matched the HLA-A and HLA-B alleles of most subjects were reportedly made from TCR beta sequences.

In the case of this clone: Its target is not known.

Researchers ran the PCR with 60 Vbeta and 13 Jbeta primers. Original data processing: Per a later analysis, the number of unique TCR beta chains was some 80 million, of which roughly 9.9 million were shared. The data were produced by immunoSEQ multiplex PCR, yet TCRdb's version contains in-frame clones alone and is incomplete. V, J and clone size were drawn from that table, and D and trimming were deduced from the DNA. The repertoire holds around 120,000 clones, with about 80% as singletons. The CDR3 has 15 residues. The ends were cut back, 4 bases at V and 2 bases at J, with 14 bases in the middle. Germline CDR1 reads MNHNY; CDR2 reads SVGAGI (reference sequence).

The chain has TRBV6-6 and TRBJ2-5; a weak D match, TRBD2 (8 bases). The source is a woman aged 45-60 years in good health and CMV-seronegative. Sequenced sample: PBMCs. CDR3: CASSSAGGQQETQYF. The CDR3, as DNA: TGTGCCAGCAGTTCGGCGGGGGGACAGCAAGAGACCCAGTACTTC.